This T cell receptor (beta chain) was observed in a study of vaccination effects on CD4 cells after COVID-19. Following an approximately eleven-day culture, CD4+ T cells were purified. Each participant was given two doses of one vaccine (BNT162b2 or mRNA-1273). Nucleocapsid antibodies stayed negative before and after vaccination, showing no earlier SARS-CoV-2 infection. Fresh IL-2-containing medium replaced half the medium on days 3 and 7. Points on this clone: Its antigen is unidentified.

Method: immunoSEQ multiplex PCR; TCRdb's copy keeps in-frame clones and lacks some. The data contain around 66,000 clones, around 74% of them seen just once; the ten biggest clones take up over 2%. There are 13 residues in the CDR3. The V and J ends lost 11 bases and 5 bases respectively, with 18 bases between them. The chain employs TRBV12-3 or TRBV12-4 and TRBJ2-5, with D perhaps matching TRBD2 (6 bases). This receptor was taken from a human donor who received a COVID-19 vaccine. The sequences come from CD4+ T cells from PBMCs cultured without peptide, collected after COVID-19 vaccination. CDR3: CASRRGREETQYF. CDR3 DNA sequence: TGTGCCTCCAGGAGGGGCCGGGAGGAGACCCAGTACTTC.